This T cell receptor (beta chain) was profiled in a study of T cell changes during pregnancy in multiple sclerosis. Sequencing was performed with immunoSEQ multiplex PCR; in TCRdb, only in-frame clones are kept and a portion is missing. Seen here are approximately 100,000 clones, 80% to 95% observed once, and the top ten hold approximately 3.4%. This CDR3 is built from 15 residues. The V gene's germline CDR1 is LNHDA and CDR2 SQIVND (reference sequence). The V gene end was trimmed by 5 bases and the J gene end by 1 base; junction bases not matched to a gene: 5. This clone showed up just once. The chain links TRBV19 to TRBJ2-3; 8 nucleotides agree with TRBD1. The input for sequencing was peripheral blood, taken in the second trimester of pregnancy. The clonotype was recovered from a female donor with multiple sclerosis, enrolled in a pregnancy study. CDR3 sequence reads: CASSYLGQGTDTQYF. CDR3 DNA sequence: TGTGCCAGTAGTTACCTGGGACAGGGCACAGATACGCAGTATTTT.